This TCR beta chain was found in a study of CD8 T cells in Susac syndrome. Random hexamers were used to reverse transcribe 0.5 to 1 ug of RNA. From the immunoSEQ multiplex PCR reads, TCRdb called clonotypes with MiXCR, one entry per CDR3 protein. The sample has a few hundred thousand distinct CDR3 sequences, around 96% seen once. CDR3 size: 17 residues. The germline V gene has CDR1 SGDLS and CDR2 YYNGEE. V gave up 0 bases and J gave up 8 bases; unmatched junction bases: 9. This clonotype was detected only once. The chain joins TRBV9 to TRBJ2-1, with 12 bases matching TRBD2. Sequencing was carried out using CD4+ T cells from PBMCs. The TCR sequence derives from a human donor with multiple sclerosis. CDR3 loop: CASSVDGLAGLLDEQFF. DNA for the CDR3: TGTGCCAGCAGCGTAGATGGACTAGCGGGACTCCTGGATGAGCAGTTCTTC.